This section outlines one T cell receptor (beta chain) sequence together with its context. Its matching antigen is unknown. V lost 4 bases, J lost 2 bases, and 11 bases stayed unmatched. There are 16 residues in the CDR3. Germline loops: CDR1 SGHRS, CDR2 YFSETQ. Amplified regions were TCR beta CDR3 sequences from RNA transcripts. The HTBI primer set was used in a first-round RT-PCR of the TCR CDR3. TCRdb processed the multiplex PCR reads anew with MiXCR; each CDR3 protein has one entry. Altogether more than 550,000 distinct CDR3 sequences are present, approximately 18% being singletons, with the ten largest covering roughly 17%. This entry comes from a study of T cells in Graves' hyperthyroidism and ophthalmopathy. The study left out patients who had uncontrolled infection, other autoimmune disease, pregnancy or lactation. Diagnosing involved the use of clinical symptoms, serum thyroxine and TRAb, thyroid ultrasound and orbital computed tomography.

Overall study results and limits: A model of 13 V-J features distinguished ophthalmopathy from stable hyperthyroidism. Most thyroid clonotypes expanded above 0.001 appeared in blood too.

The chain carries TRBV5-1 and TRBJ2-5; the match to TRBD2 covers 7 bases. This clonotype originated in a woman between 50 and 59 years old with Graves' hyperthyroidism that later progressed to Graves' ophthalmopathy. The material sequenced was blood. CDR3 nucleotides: TGCGCCAGCAGCATTGGCAGCGGGGAATTACAAGAGACCCAGTACTTC. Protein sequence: CASSIGSGELQETQYF.